This record covers a single TCR beta chain. What it binds is not known. With 60 Vbeta and 13 Jbeta primers, the PCR was carried out. In the study's own analysis: Counted up in a later analysis, unique TCR beta chains came to about 80 million, with about 9.9 million shared. Sequencing used immunoSEQ multiplex PCR; TCRdb keeps in-frame clones, though not all of them. V and J calls and clone size are copied from that table; D and trimming were computed from the DNA. The sample carries 150,000 to 200,000 clones, 65% to 85% recorded once. The data derive from a study of cytomegalovirus exposure and HLA in healthy donors. This CDR3 has 15 amino acids. The ends lost 4 bases at V and 1 base at J; junction bases unmatched: 7. The germline gives CDR1 SGHDT, CDR2 YYEEEE. Findings and caveats of the study: CMV serostatus stood as the only immune exposure information on hand. V- and J-gene trimming in TCR beta was tied to a missense DCLRE1C variant by an analysis performed later.

Sequenced material: PBMCs. This chain joins TRBV5-6 and TRBJ1-1; 7 bases are a match to TRBD1. This receptor was obtained from a woman aged 30 to 39 in good health and CMV-seropositive. Here the CDR3 reads CASSVVTGRNTEAFF. In nucleotides, the CDR3 is TGTGCCAGCAGCGTAGTGACAGGGAGGAACACTGAAGCTTTCTTT.